This TCR beta chain originates from a study of T cell changes during pregnancy in multiple sclerosis. The table came from immunoSEQ multiplex PCR; TCRdb's copy has only in-frame clones and leaves some out. The sample has around 110,000 clones; 75% to 95% are singletons. With 2 bases clipped from V and 2 bases from J, the junction kept 1 base outside the gene matches. Germline loops: CDR1 SGDLS, CDR2 YYNGEE. The CDR3 contains 14 residues. This receptor was taken from a female donor with multiple sclerosis, enrolled in a pregnancy study. This rearrangement joins TRBV9 to TRBJ2-1, with 7 bases that match TRBD2. The sequenced sample was peripheral blood, obtained before pregnancy. CDR3 protein: CASSVGTTYNEQFF. The CDR3 DNA reads TGTGCCAGCAGCGTGGGGACTACCTACAATGAGCAGTTCTTC.